This T cell receptor beta chain was retrieved from a study of cytomegalovirus exposure and HLA in healthy donors. About the research overall: The platform used for the 100 to 150 validation repertoires matched that of the roughly 700 first-cohort repertoires, a later analysis reported. Study-level results: Researchers counted 180 or so TCR beta chains as cytomegalovirus-associated.

Generated by immunoSEQ multiplex PCR, the TCRdb table keeps only in-frame clones and is missing some. Among 100,000 to 150,000 clones, around 94% were seen once, and the ten largest hold roughly 1.3%. The CDR3 is 15 residues long. Trimming took 0 bases from V and 2 from J, leaving 11 bases between them. In germline, CDR1 is SGHRS, CDR2 YFSETQ. In regard to this clone: Its antigen remains unknown.

The sequence was collected from a woman between 18 and 29 years old in good health and CMV-seronegative. V and J are TRBV5-1 and TRBJ2-5; D is possibly TRBD2 (5 bases). Sequencing was carried out using PBMCs. The CDR3 is CASSLGRTPQETQYF. For the CDR3, the DNA is TGCGCCAGCAGCTTGGGGAGGACTCCGCAAGAGACCCAGTACTTC. Variable domain in full (rest from reference TRBV5-1 and TRBJ2-5): KAGVTQTPRYLIKTRGQQVTLSCSPISGHRSVSWYQQTPGQGLQFLFEYFSETQRNKGNFPGRFSGRQFSNSRSEMNVSTLELGDSALYLCASSLGRTPQETQYFGPGTRLLVL.